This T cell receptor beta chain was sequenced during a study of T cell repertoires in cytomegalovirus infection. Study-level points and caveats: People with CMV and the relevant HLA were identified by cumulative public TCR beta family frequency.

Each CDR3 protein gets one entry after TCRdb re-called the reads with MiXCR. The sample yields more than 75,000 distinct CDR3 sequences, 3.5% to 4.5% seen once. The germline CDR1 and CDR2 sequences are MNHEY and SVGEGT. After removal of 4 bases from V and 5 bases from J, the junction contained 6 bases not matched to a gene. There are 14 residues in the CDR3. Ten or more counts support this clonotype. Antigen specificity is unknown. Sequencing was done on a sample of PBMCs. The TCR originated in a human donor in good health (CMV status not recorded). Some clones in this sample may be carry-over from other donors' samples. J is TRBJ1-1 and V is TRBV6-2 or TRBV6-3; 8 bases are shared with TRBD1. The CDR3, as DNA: TGTGCCAGCAGTTGGAGGACAGGGATGACTGAAGCTTTCTTT. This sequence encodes CASSWRTGMTEAFF.